The 31 T cell receptor beta chains below were found in one sample sequenced in a study of CD8 T cells in Susac syndrome. Random hexamers were used to reverse transcribe about 0.5 to 1 ug of RNA. TCRdb processed the immunoSEQ multiplex PCR reads anew with MiXCR; each CDR3 protein has one entry. The sample has over 80,000 distinct CDR3 sequences, about 94% seen once. Sequences were obtained from CD8+ T cells from PBMCs. All receptors derive from a human donor with Susac syndrome.

The rearrangement joins TRBV3-1 to TRBJ1-3; no definite D call. The CDR3 is made up of 15 amino acids. Germline CDR1 LGHDT, CDR2 YNNKEL (reference sequence). The V end was cut by 0 bases, the J end by 0 bases, with 6 bases between. The CDR3 nucleotides read TGTGCCAGCAGCCAAGACATAAACTCTGGAAACACCATATATTTT. Translation gives CASSQDINSGNTIYF.

The V call is TRBV3-1, the J call TRBJ2-3, with 13 positions matching TRBD2. The germline gives CDR1 LGHDT, CDR2 YNNKEL (reference sequence). This CDR3 contains 16 residues. V trimming: 1 base; J trimming: 4 bases; junction bases outside the gene matches: 2. This CDR3 reads CASSQVGTSGADTQYF. CDR3 in DNA: TGTGCCAGCAGCCAAGTTGGGACTAGCGGGGCAGATACGCAGTATTTT.

The chain uses TRBV3-1 and TRBJ2-3; 13 bases align to TRBD2. The CDR3 has 21 residues. Germline V gene data show CDR1 as LGHDT and CDR2 as YNNKEL (reference sequence). J lost 2 bases, V lost 3 bases, and 17 bases had no gene match. The DNA for the CDR3 is TGTGCCAGCAGCCATCCCACGCCGGGACTAGCGGGGCCACTATTCACAGATACGCAGTATTTT. This sequence encodes CASSHPTPGLAGPLFTDTQYF.

The V and J genes are TRBV6-5 and TRBJ2-5, with D perhaps matching TRBD2 (5 bases). The CDR3 is made up of 17 amino acids. Trimming took off 4 bases at V and 4 bases at J, with 22 bases between the two ends. Germline assignment: CDR1 MNHEY and CDR2 SVGAGI. This chain's CDR3 is CASSFREPKTLGETQYF. As DNA, the CDR3 is TGTGCCAGCAGTTTTAGGGAGCCCAAGACTCTGGGAGAGACCCAGTACTTC.

The V and J genes are TRBV28 and TRBJ2-7; D unresolved. The CDR3 sequence is 12 residues long. Trimming took off 6 bases at V and 5 bases at J, with 11 bases between the two ends. Germline CDR1 reads MDHEN; CDR2 reads SYDVKM. CDR3 protein: CASRVAIDEQYF. The CDR3 DNA reads as TGTGCCAGCAGGGTGGCGATCGACGAGCAGTACTTC.

V and J are TRBV2 and TRBJ2-3; perhaps TRBD2 as D (6 bases). With 6 bases removed from V and 5 bases from J, the gap between germline ends came to 21 bases. The germline V gene encodes CDR1 SNHLY and CDR2 FYNNEI. The CDR3 contains 16 residues. CDR3 sequence (DNA): TGTGCCAGCAGGACAAAATCGGGAGTCGTGGGAGATACGCAGTATTTT. Its protein is CASRTKSGVVGDTQYF.

This chain connects TRBV27 to TRBJ2-4; 11 bases fit TRBD1. Germline-derived CDR1 and CDR2 are MNHEY and SMNVEV (reference sequence). The CDR3 loop spans 14 amino acids. The V gene end was trimmed by 6 bases and the J gene end by 8 bases; junction bases not matched to a gene: 6. The CDR3 loop is CASRIGQGAYIQYF. For the CDR3, the DNA is TGTGCCAGCAGGATCGGACAGGGGGCTTACATTCAGTACTTC.

The V call is TRBV7-9, the J call TRBJ1-4; no clear D. Trimming pared 3 bases from V and 3 bases from J, leaving 14 bases between. Germline loops: CDR1 SEHNR, CDR2 FQNEAQ (reference sequence). The CDR3 runs to 16 residues. CDR3 DNA: TGTGCCAGCAGCTTGGGTTATCCGGGAGCTAATGAAAAACTGTTTTTT. The encoded protein is CASSLGYPGANEKLFF.

This clonotype occurred once. The genes are TRBV27 and TRBJ1-2, with TRBD1 matching over 8 bases. Germline V CDR1 and CDR2: MNHEY, SMNVEV (reference sequence). This CDR3 has 14 residues. V gave up 2 bases and J gave up 5 bases; unmatched junction bases: 4. The CDR3 DNA sequence: TGTGCCAGCAGTTTAGGGACAGGAGCATATGGCTACACCTTC. It specifies CASSLGTGAYGYTF.

This chain links TRBV2 with TRBJ2-2; 7 nucleotides align to TRBD2. The CDR3 totals 14 residues. CDR1 and CDR2 from the germline V gene are SNHLY and FYNNEI. V shed 8 bases and J 1 base; nucleotides not matched to a gene: 4. The DNA for the CDR3 is TGTGCCAGCGGCGGGGGAGGGAACACCGGGGAGCTGTTTTTT. It is translated as CASGGGGNTGELFF.

The rearrangement joins TRBV30 to TRBJ2-5, with D tentatively TRBD1 (5 bases). From germline, CDR1 is GTSNPN and CDR2 SVGIG (reference sequence). The CDR3 extends over 14 amino acids. V was cut by 0 bases and J by 0 bases, with 8 bases left in between. This CDR3 reads CAWSVSTDQETQYF. The DNA for the CDR3 is TGTGCCTGGAGTGTATCGACAGACCAAGAGACCCAGTACTTC.

The chain joins TRBV20-1 to TRBJ2-4; D remains ambiguous. The CDR3 extends over 13 amino acids. From germline, CDR1 is DFQATT and CDR2 SNEGSKA (reference sequence). V lost 1 base, J lost 5 bases, and 9 bases lay in between. The CDR3 sequence: CSARAQRENIQYF. In DNA form, the CDR3 reads TGCAGTGCTAGAGCGCAACGGGAAAACATTCAGTACTTC.

V gene TRBV25-1 combines with J gene TRBJ2-7; 9 bases are shared with TRBD1. V was pared by 0 bases and J by 7 bases, with 10 bases of the junction left unmatched. Germline V CDR1 and CDR2: MGHDK, SYGVNS. The CDR3 extends over 16 amino acids. In DNA form, the CDR3 reads TGTGCCAGCAGTGAATACTGGGACAGGGAGCGTGAAGAGCAGTACTTC. Its protein product is CASSEYWDREREEQYF.

The chain uses TRBV4-3 and TRBJ2-6; 12 bases line up with TRBD2. This CDR3 comprises 18 residues. The junction had 3 bases not matched to a gene; V was cut back by 3 bases and J by 0 bases. Looked up from germline, CDR1 is LGHNA and CDR2 is YSLEER. The CDR3 is CASSQTSGSYSGANVLTF. CDR3 sequence (DNA): TGCGCCAGCAGCCAGACTAGCGGGAGTTACTCTGGGGCCAACGTCCTGACTTTC.

The chain combines TRBV3-1 with TRBJ2-1, with a weak D call TRBD2 (7 bases). CDR3 size: 20 residues. V shed 3 bases and J shed 9 bases, with 33 bases lying between them. Per the germline V gene, CDR1 is LGHDT and CDR2 is YNNKEL (reference sequence). Written as DNA, the CDR3 is TGTGCCAGCAGCCAGGAAGTAGGGGGGGCGACTAAAGACAATGAAGGTGAGCAGTTCTTC. It encodes CASSQEVGGATKDNEGEQFF.

The chain recombines TRBV7-9 with TRBJ2-1; TRBD2 might be the D (6 bases). CDR3 length: 15 amino acids. Germline V lookup: CDR1 SEHNR, CDR2 FQNEAQ (reference sequence). Trimming took off 5 bases at V and 3 bases at J, with 14 bases between the two ends. In DNA form, the CDR3 reads TGTGCCAGCAGCCCTCAGGTTAGCGGCTACAATGAGCAGTTCTTC. Translation gives CASSPQVSGYNEQFF.

The V call is TRBV4-1, the J call TRBJ2-1; D not certain. V was shortened by 1 base and J by 8 bases, with 9 bases between the two germline ends. In germline, CDR1 is MGHRA, CDR2 YSYEKL. The CDR3 runs 13 residues. The DNA for the CDR3 is TGCGCCAGCAGCCAAGTCGGACCCGATGAGCAGTTCTTC. This gives the protein CASSQVGPDEQFF.

The chain recombines TRBV27 with TRBJ2-5, with TRBD2 matching over 7 bases. The CDR3 contains 16 residues. J lost 2 bases, V lost 3 bases, and 9 bases had no gene match. CDR1 and CDR2 from the germline V gene are MNHEY and SMNVEV (reference sequence). CDR3: CASSFIRASGQETQYF. The CDR3 nucleotides read TGTGCCAGCAGTTTTATCCGGGCTAGCGGACAAGAGACCCAGTACTTC.

This chain uses TRBV27 with TRBJ2-7, with TRBD1 as a possible D gene (6 bases). CDR1 and CDR2 (germline): MNHEY, SMNVEV (reference sequence). Trimming removed 6 bases at V and 6 bases at J, with 12 bases between. This CDR3 region has 12 residues. The DNA of the CDR3 is TGTGCCAGCAGGGGGGCCGGGTTCGAGCAGTACTTC. As protein: CASRGAGFEQYF.

The V gene is TRBV20-1, the J gene TRBJ2-1; 9 bases match TRBD1. V lost 0 bases, J lost 6 bases, and 12 bases stayed unmatched. Germline V gives CDR1 DFQATT, CDR2 SNEGSKA (reference sequence). The CDR3 contains 17 residues. CDR3 region: CSARDSGQGGSLNEQFF. The CDR3 DNA reads as TGCAGTGCTAGAGATTCGGGACAGGGCGGTTCTCTCAATGAGCAGTTCTTC.

This sequence joins TRBV28 and TRBJ1-5; D is unresolved. CDR1 and CDR2 (germline): MDHEN, SYDVKM. This CDR3 contains 15 residues. V gave up 1 base and J gave up 0 bases, with 7 bases separating them. DNA for the CDR3: TGTGCCAGCAGTTTATACACCGATAGCAATCAGCCCCAGCATTTT. Amino acids: CASSLYTDSNQPQHF.

V and J are TRBV2 and TRBJ2-7; TRBD2 matches 12 bases. V gave up 6 bases and J gave up 4 bases; unmatched junction bases: 7. Germline-derived CDR1 and CDR2 are SNHLY and FYNNEI. The CDR3 consists of 15 residues. CDR3 sequence (DNA): TGTGCCAGCAGACCGACTAGCGGGAGTGGGTACGAGCAGTACTTC. Translating it yields CASRPTSGSGYEQYF. The full variable domain, in which reference TRBV2 and TRBJ2-7 provide the parts outside the CDR3, is EPEVTQTPSHQVTQMGQEVILRCVPISNHLYFYWYRQILGQKVEFLVSFYNNEISEKSEIFDDQFSVERPDGSNFTLKIRSTKLEDSAMYFCASRPTSGSGYEQYFGPGTRLTVT.

This chain connects TRBV7-9 to TRBJ2-2; the match to TRBD2 covers 7 bases. This CDR3 is built from 14 residues. V lost 8 bases and J lost 1; bases outside the gene matches: 4. Germline-derived CDR1 and CDR2 are SEHNR and FQNEAQ (reference sequence). CDR3 protein: CASRGLQNTGELFF. The CDR3 DNA reads TGTGCCAGCCGGGGACTACAGAACACCGGGGAGCTGTTTTTT.

V gene TRBV6-2 or TRBV6-3 combines with J gene TRBJ2-7; 7 positions match TRBD2. Germline V CDR1 and CDR2: MNHEY, SVGEGT. CDR3 length: 15 residues. The trim removed 4 bases at V and 0 bases at J, leaving 6 bases unmatched. This chain's CDR3 is CASSSLGGSSYEQYF. The CDR3 bases are TGTGCCAGCAGTTCCCTCGGCGGGAGCTCCTACGAGCAGTACTTC.

This rearrangement joins TRBV19 to TRBJ2-7; maybe TRBD1 (6 bases). CDR3 size: 15 residues. Germline V gene lookup returns CDR1 LNHDA and CDR2 SQIVND (reference sequence). The V gene lost 3 bases and the J gene lost 0 bases, with 12 bases spanning the gap. DNA for the CDR3: TGTGCCAGTAGTATTGGGACACCGAGCTCCTACGAGCAGTACTTC. Encoded protein: CASSIGTPSSYEQYF.

The chain links TRBV27 to TRBJ1-5, with a possible D match to TRBD1 (6 bases). Germline CDR1 and CDR2: MNHEY and SMNVEV (reference sequence). The CDR3 totals 13 residues. Trimming took 4 bases from V and 6 from J, leaving 10 bases between them. The DNA for the CDR3 is TGTGCCAGCAGTTCCGCAGGGGCTCAGCCCCAGCATTTT. As protein: CASSSAGAQPQHF.

The chain recombines TRBV28 with TRBJ2-1; D uncertain. The CDR3 contains 14 residues. Germline V gene sequence: CDR1 MDHEN, CDR2 SYDVKM. Trimming removed 8 bases from V and 1 base from J, with 12 bases in between. The CDR3 here is CASLRAASYNEQFF. In nucleotides, the CDR3 is TGTGCCAGCCTTAGGGCAGCATCCTACAATGAGCAGTTCTTC.

V is TRBV6-2 or TRBV6-3 and J is TRBJ2-7, with a possible D match to TRBD1 (6 bases). V was trimmed by 2 bases and J by 2 bases, leaving 13 bases between them. This CDR3 comprises 15 residues. Germline CDR1 reads MNHEY; CDR2 reads SVGEGT. The CDR3 here is CASSYQQGPTYEQYF. The DNA for the CDR3 is TGTGCCAGCAGTTACCAACAGGGACCTACCTACGAGCAGTACTTC.

V usage is TRBV5-1 and J usage is TRBJ2-2; the D is unclear. The V end lost 0 bases, the J end lost 7 bases, and 10 bases lay between the germline ends. Germline-derived CDR1 and CDR2 are SGHRS and YFSETQ. The length of the CDR3 is 14 residues. The CDR3 spells CASSLAGMDGELFF. In DNA, the CDR3 is TGCGCCAGCAGCTTGGCTGGGATGGACGGGGAGCTGTTTTTT.

V usage is TRBV2 and J usage is TRBJ2-5; D is unclear. The CDR3 consists of 12 residues. V lost 9 bases and J lost 2, with 10 bases in between. Germline lookup yields CDR1 SNHLY and CDR2 FYNNEI. As DNA, the CDR3 is TGTGCCAGTATCGATAAGCAAGAGACCCAGTACTTC. Its translation is CASIDKQETQYF.

V is TRBV30 and J is TRBJ2-2, with 7 bases matching TRBD1. This CDR3 region has 16 residues. Germline V lookup: CDR1 GTSNPN, CDR2 SVGIG (reference sequence). V shed 4 bases, J shed 4 bases, and the junction held 12 bases outside the gene matches. The CDR3 DNA is TGTGCCTGGACTAGGGACCCCACAGGGGCCACCGGGGAGCTGTTTTTT. Protein: CAWTRDPTGATGELFF.